This TCR beta chain was identified during a study of blood T cell repertoires in COVID-19. Whole-study context: Samples taken during acute and convalescent COVID-19 were collected in the United States, Italy and Spain.

Under the authors' procedure: It was from reference gene primer amplification that nucleated cell counts were estimated. Assay used: immunoSEQ multiplex PCR; TCRdb lists only in-frame clones, some missing. V and J calls plus clone size are reproduced from that table; the DNA served to infer D and trimming. The repertoire holds about 50,000 clones, over 70% seen once, with roughly 15% in the top ten. CDR1 is LNHNV, CDR2 YYDKDF, per germline (reference sequence). V lost 0 bases to trimming and J lost 0 bases, with 8 bases between them. This CDR3 is 15 amino acids long. The receptor's source is a human donor in a cohort sampled during active COVID-19. The chain links TRBV15 to TRBJ1-1; no definite D call. Sequencing input: peripheral blood. This CDR3 reads CATSRDRSLNTEAFF. The DNA of the CDR3 is TGTGCCACCAGCAGAGACAGGTCTCTGAACACTGAAGCTTTCTTT.